What follows are 4 T cell receptor beta chains derived from one specimen sequenced in a study of shared clonotypes between healthy human individuals. TCRdb's copy holds only in-frame clones and misses some; the assay was immunoSEQ multiplex PCR. The table shows millions of clones, with roughly 95% occurring only once. Sequencing input: naive CD4+ T cells sorted from blood. Indicated subset: CD45RA+ positively selected. The receptors shown here come from a man between 18 and 35 years old in good health.

The chain is built from TRBV7-2 and TRBJ2-7; possibly TRBD1 or TRBD2 for D (5 bases each). Trimming removed 4 bases from V and 1 base from J, with 11 bases in between. Germline V gene lookup returns CDR1 SGHTA and CDR2 FQGNSA. The CDR3 is 14 amino acids. The CDR3 protein is CASSSWDGSYEQYF. CDR3 coding DNA: TGTGCCAGCAGCTCTTGGGACGGATCCTACGAGCAGTACTTC.

The CDR3 coding sequence is TGCGCCAGCAGCTTGGTTAGCGGTTATTTAGAGACCCAGTACTTC. Translated: CASSLVSGYLETQYF. The chain uses TRBV5-1 and TRBJ2-5, with D maybe TRBD2 (6 bases). Trimming removed 0 bases from V and 4 bases from J, with 13 bases in between. The CDR3 is 15 residues long. The germline V gene has CDR1 SGHRS and CDR2 YFSETQ. Combining the CDR3 with reference TRBV5-1 and TRBJ2-5 gives the whole variable domain KAGVTQTPRYLIKTRGQQVTLSCSPISGHRSVSWYQQTPGQGLQFLFEYFSETQRNKGNFPGRFSGRQFSNSRSEMNVSTLELGDSALYLCASSLVSGYLETQYFGPGTRLLVL.

About this clone: Within the sample, other DNA sequences also encode this same CDR3. J is TRBJ2-2 and V is TRBV5-1, with 8 bases matching TRBD1. Germline values: CDR1 SGHRS, CDR2 YFSETQ. V was pared by 4 bases and J by 3 bases, with 2 bases of the junction left unmatched. This CDR3 is 14 amino acids long. CDR3 nucleotides: TGCGCCAGCAGCCTGGGACAGGACACCGGGGAGCTGTTTTTT. Amino acid sequence: CASSLGQDTGELFF.

In DNA form, the CDR3 reads TGTGCCAGCACCTCCGGGACTTTTAATTCACCCCTCCACTTT. Translated: CASTSGTFNSPLHF. This chain links TRBV5-5 with TRBJ1-6; TRBD1 might be the D (5 bases). CDR3 length: 14 amino acids. The V end lost 6 bases, the J end lost 6 bases, and 13 bases lay between the germline ends. Germline values: CDR1 SGHKS, CDR2 YYEKEE (reference sequence).